This T cell receptor (beta chain) is drawn from a study of CD8+ T cells in alopecia areata (dated by TCRdb to about 2018). Turning to the overall study: Treated patients were enrolled in an open-label pilot trial of oral tofacitinib, 5 to 10 mg twice daily, for moderate-to-severe alopecia areata. Patients on tofacitinib were biopsied at baseline and after 4 and 24 weeks of treatment, and several of the patients also had a later scalp biopsy. RNA was obtained with the PAXgene miRNA kit for fixed scalp, the miRNeasy kit for PBMCs, and the RNeasy kit for mouse skin. For the treated patients, the SALT score, which quantifies what percentage of scalp surface area is affected, served as the measure of disease severity. High-throughput TCRbeta sequencing was used to examine T cell clonal expansion in alopecia areata in both the C3H/HeJ mouse model and human patients. Tofacitinib was given for 6 to 18 months, followed by 6 months of follow-up off drug to assess delayed response and recurrence. TCRbeta CDR3 regions were amplified by immunoSEQ multiplex PCR with 35 Vbeta forward and 13 Jbeta reverse primers. Human TCRbeta sequencing covered scalp tissue and sorted CD4+ and CD8+ peripheral blood T cells from patchy and totalis/universalis alopecia areata patients and healthy controls. Scalp clonality was compared across normal scalp (n=4), patchy alopecia areata scalp (n=8), and alopecia totalis/universalis scalp (n=8).

CDR1 and CDR2 (MGHRA, YSYEKL) derive from the germline V gene. V loses 0 bases, J loses 5 bases, and the germline ends lie 13 bases apart. The cysteine opens and the phenylalanine closes a CDR3 of 15 amino acids. Of all the DNA, just the CDR3 is kept, 45 bases in frame from base 1. The method behind the library was the immunoSEQ multiplex PCR assay. For TCR sequencing, RNA was extracted from every sample and reverse transcribed into cDNA to serve as template. First-strand cDNA was synthesized with SuperScript III using a 2:1 mix of oligo-dT and random hexamers. Amplification bias was assessed with a synthetic immune receptor repertoire, and residual bias was removed computationally. In the authors' own workflow: After raw reads were preprocessed to remove errors, the CDR3 was defined following IMGT conventions as running from the conserved cysteine to phenylalanine. To get clonality, Shannon entropy was normalized by log2 of the number of productive unique TCRs and the result was subtracted from 1. Scalp TCRbeta sequences were cross-referenced with sorted blood CD4 and CD8 repertoires so that the CD4 or CD8 identity of scalp clones could be inferred. The clones in this table, taken by TCRdb from immuneACCESS, are in-frame only. Not every clone is retained; where verified, under half of the shortfall comes from an unresolved V gene, and the cause of the rest is unknown. The V and J calls and clone size come from that table; D and trimming were worked out from the DNA. Recorded for this sample are about 120,000 clones; 53% of them occurred a single time. The biggest ten clones account for approximately 0.46% of the sample.

The time point label, read with the paper, signifies: about four weeks on oral tofacitinib. What the treatment or condition label conveys for this sample: oral pan-JAK inhibitor, 5-10 mg twice daily. From alopecia areata patients, peripheral blood was collected along with lesional scalp punch biopsies. PBMCs were separated by density centrifugation and stained for CD3, CD4 and CD8, after which CD4+ and CD8+ T cells were sorted on a FACSAria. Comments on this clone: What this receptor recognizes is not known. Per-base quality was not reported, and no clone a single base away is much larger than it.

Overall study outcomes, separate from this receptor: Tofacitinib significantly lowered scalp clonality and the number of expanded CD8+ clones among the top 100 scalp clones. Scalp TCR repertoire analysis is complicated because resident alphabeta T cells in normal human skin are also sequenced, whereas mouse skin is dominated by gammadelta T cells. Shared TCR sequences between patients were less evident than in mice, which may be partly attributable to HLA diversity in the patient population. Higher clonality and more expanded CD8+ clones were observed in lesional scalp than in normal scalp, particularly in alopecia totalis/universalis, a finding suggestive of antigenic drive. Many expanded lesional clones persisted in scalp and blood during tofacitinib treatment, which may partly explain relapse after stopping treatment. Because the treated cohort was small and had just a single nonresponder, larger studies are needed to establish links between baseline CD8+ expansion and response.

The chain couples TRBV4-1 to TRBJ1-1; the D gene cannot be resolved reliably. The source of this sequence is a human donor with alopecia areata. Sequencing was performed on CD4+ T cells sorted from blood, taken at week 4, from a patient treated with tofacitinib. The CDR3 sequence is CASSQDPGVRTEAFF. The nucleotides read TGCGCCAGCAGCCAAGATCCCGGGGTGAGGACTGAAGCTTTCTTT.